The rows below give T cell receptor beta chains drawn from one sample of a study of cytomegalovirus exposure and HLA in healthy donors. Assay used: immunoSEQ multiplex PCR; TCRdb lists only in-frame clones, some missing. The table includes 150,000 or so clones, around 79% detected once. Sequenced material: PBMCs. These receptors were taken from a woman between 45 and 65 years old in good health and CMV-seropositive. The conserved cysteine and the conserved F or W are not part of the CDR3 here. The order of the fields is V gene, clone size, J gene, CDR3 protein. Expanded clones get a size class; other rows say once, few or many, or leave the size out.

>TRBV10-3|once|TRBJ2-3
AISGLAGSSTDTQY
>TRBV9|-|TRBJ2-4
ASNIQGDGIQY
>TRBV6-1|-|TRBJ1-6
ASNPIGADSSPLH
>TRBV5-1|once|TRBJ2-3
ASSLVTSGVSTDTQY
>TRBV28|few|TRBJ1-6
ASSLQGQGAVPPLH
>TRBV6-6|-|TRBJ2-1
ASSFIAGSYNEQF
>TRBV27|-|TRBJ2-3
ASSMDRVKGDTQY
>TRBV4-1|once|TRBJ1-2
ASSQERGTGYT
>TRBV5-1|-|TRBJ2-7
ASSLEADFYEQY
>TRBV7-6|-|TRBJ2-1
ASSLAWRGGRRNNEQF
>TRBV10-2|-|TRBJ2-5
ASSTTGIGETQY
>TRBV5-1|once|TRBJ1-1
ASSWSGVGTEAF
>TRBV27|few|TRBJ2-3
ASSPHARGTSAKDTQY
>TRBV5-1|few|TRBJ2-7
ASSLAGGSLASEQY
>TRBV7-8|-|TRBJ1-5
ASSLGPDRLVQPQH
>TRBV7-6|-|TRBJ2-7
ASSYGDRGTYEQY
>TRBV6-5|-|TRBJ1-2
ASTRQGADYGYT
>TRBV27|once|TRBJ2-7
ASSLSPGLAESYEQY
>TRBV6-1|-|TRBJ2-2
ASSNRGRIGELF
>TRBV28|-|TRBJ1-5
ASSLYGQPQH
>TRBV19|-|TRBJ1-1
ASSYANTEAF
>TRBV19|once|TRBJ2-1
ASSMESLRDEQF
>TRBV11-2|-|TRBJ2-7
ASSLGGTSGVYEQY
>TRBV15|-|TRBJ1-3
ATSRDRGGGNTIY
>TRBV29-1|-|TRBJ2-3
SVRRDTDTQY
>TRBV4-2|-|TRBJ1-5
ASSQDVRRGPQSQPQH
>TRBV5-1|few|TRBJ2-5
ASGRRTGVGQETQY
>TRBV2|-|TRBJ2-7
ASKIGVTSYEQY
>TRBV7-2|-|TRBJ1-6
ASSLVGGRRSSYNSPLH
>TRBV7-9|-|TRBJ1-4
ASSQQGGEKLF
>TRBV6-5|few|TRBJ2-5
ASSQAGETQY
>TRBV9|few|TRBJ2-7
ASSVTSGVYEQY
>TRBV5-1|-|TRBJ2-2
ASSLEGFTGELF
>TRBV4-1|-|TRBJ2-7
ASSRPGTGYPYEQY
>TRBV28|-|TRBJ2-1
ASWDSYNEQF
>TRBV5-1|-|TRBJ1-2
ASSGQGIGYGYT
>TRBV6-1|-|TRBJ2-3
ASSEGTTSGSSTDTQY
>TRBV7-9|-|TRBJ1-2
ASSLGQRANYGYT
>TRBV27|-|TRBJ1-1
ASSPSPTNTEAF
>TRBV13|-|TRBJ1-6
ASSFQGRFSPLH